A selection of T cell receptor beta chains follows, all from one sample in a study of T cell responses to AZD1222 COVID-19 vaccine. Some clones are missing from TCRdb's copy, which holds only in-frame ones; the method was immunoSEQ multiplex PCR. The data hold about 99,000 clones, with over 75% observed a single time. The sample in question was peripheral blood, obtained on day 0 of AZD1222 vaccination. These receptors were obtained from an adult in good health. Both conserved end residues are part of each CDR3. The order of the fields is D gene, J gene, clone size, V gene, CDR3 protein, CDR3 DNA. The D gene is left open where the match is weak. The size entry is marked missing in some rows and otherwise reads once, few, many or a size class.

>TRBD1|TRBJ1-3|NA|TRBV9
CASSGRQGLSGNTIYF
TGTGCCAGCAGCGGCCGACAGGGCCTCTCTGGAAACACCATATATTTT
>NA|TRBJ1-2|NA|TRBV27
CASSSQGSNYGYTF
TGTGCCAGCAGTTCACAGGGTTCTAACTATGGCTACACCTTC
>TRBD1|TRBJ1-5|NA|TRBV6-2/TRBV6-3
CASSPGQATNQPQHF
TGTGCCAGCAGCCCCGGACAGGCAACAAACCAGCCCCAGCATTTT
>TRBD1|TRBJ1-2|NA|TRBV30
CAWSGTGQDYGYTF
TGTGCCTGGTCCGGGACAGGCCAGGACTATGGCTACACCTTC
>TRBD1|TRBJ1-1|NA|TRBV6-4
CASSDGTGDLHTEAFF
TGTGCCAGCAGTGACGGGACAGGGGACCTTCACACTGAAGCTTTCTTT
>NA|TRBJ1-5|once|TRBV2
CASSGEQSGNQPQHF
TGTGCCAGCAGTGGGGAACAGAGTGGTAATCAGCCCCAGCATTTT
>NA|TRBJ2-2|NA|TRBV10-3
CATTTIGTSGGELFF
TGTGCCACCACGACGATCGGGACCTCTGGGGGGGAGCTGTTTTTT
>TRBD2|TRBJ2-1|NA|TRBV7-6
CASTSSSTSGRYNEQFF
TGTGCCAGCACTAGCTCCAGTACTAGCGGGAGATACAATGAGCAGTTCTTC
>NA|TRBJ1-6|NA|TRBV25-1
CASSGTYSPLHF
TGTGCCAGCAGTGGGACCTATTCACCCCTCCACTTT
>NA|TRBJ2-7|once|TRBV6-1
CASSEVRDEQYF
TGTGCCAGCAGTGAAGTTCGAGACGAGCAGTACTTC